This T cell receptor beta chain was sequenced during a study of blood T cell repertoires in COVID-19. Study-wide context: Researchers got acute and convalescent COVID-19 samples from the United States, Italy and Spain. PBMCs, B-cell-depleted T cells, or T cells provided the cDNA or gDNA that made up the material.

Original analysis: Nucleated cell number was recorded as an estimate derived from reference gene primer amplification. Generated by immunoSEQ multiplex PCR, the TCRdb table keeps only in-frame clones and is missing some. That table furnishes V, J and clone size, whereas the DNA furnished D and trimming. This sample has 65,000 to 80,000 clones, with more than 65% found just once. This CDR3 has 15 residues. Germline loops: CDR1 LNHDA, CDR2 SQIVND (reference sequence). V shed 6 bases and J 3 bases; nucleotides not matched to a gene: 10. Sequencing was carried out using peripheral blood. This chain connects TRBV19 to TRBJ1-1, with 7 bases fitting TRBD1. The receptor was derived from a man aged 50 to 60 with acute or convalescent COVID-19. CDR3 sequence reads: CASSRTGRRDTEAFF. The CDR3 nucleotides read TGTGCCAGTAGCCGGACAGGCCGACGGGACACTGAAGCTTTCTTT.